The T cell receptor (beta chain) described here comes from a study of blood T cells in healthy people across ages. A sample-barcoded 5' primer and a J-beta primer mix were used in a second PCR of about 7 to 12 cycles. TCRdb redid the calling of the 5' RACE reads with MiXCR, one entry per CDR3 protein. This sample has some 930,000 distinct CDR3 sequences, with under 35% found just once. With each sample, at least 5.5 micrograms of total RNA were extracted. The CDR3 is 16 amino acids. Germline-derived CDR1 and CDR2 are SGHRS and YFSETQ. The same sample was also used in a study of T cells of mothers and their children. In that study: Each mother yielded more than 8 million TCR beta CDR3 reads. Each child yielded about 3 million reads. With unrelated pairs as the comparison, related mother-child pairs had a slightly higher overlap that was not significant.

Sequenced material: blood. The source is a woman between 40 and 50 years old in good health. This chain connects TRBV5-1 to TRBJ2-1, with D unclear. The end of the DNA is better explained by TRBJ2-7, so the J call may be wrong. CDR3 protein: CASSLVAASSYNEQYF. The CDR3, as DNA: TGCGCCAGCAGCTTGGTGGCGGCCAGCTCCTACAATGAGCAGTACTTC.